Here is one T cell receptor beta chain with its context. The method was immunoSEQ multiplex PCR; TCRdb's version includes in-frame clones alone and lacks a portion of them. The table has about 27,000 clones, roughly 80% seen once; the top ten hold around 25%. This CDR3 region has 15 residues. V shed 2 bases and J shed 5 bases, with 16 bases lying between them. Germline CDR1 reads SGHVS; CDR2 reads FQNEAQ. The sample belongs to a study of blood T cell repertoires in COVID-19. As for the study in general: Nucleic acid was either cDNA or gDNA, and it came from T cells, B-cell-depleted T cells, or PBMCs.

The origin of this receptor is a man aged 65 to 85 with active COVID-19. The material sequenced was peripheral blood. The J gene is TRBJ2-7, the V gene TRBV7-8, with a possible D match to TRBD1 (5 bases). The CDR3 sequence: CASSLIQRGVHEQYF. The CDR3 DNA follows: TGTGCCAGCAGCTTAATCCAAAGGGGCGTCCACGAGCAGTACTTC.